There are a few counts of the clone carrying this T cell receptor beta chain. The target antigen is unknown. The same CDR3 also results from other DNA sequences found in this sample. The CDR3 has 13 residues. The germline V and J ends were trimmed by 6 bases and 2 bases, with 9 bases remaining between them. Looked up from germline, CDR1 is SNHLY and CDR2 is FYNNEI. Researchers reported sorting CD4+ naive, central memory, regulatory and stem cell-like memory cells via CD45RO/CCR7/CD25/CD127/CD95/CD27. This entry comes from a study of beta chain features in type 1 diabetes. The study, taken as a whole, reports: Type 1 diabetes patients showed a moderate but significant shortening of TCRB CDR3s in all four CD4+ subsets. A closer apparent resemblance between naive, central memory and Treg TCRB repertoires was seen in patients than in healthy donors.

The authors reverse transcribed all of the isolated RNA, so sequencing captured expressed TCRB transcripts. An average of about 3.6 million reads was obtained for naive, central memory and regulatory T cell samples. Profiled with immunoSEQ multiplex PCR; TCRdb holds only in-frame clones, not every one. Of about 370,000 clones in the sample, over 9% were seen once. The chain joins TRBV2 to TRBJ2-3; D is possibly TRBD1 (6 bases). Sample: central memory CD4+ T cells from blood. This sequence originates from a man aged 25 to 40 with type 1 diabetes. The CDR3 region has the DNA TGTGCCAGCAGCAGGGACAACACAGATACGCAGTATTTT. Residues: CASSRDNTDTQYF.